Listed below are T cell receptor beta chains from one sample, sequenced in a study of OX40 agonist ivuxolimab in advanced cancers. TCRdb's table, derived via immunoSEQ multiplex PCR, lists solely in-frame clones and lacks some. The sample has 30,000 to 35,000 clones; about 88% are singletons. Sequenced material: CD4+ or CD8+ T cells sorted from blood, taken in a trial of the OX40 agonist ivuxolimab. All receptors come from an adult with an advanced solid tumor such as melanoma, head and neck, liver or kidney cancer. CDR3s include the opening cysteine and the closing phenylalanine or tryptophan. The D gene is left open where the match is weak. Not all rows give a size; the values are once, few, many and, for expanded clones, a class.

.	.	TRBV28	TRBJ2-1	TGTGCCAGCATATCGCAGACCAAGCACAATGAGCAGTTCTTC	CASISQTKHNEQFF
TRBD1	.	TRBV10-2	TRBJ2-7	TGCGCCAGCAGTGACTCCGGGACCTCCAGGGGGGAGCAGTACTTC	CASSDSGTSRGEQYF
TRBD1	.	TRBV7-6	TRBJ2-6	TGTGCCAGCAGCCCGAGGACAGGGGGCCCCTCTGGGGCCAACGTCCTGACTTTC	CASSPRTGGPSGANVLTF
.	.	TRBV30	TRBJ2-1	TGTGCCGGAGATAAGGGGGGTTTTAATGAGCAGTTCTTC	CAGDKGGFNEQFF
.	.	TRBV9	TRBJ2-1	TGTGCCAGCAGGGGGAGTAATGAGCAGTTCTTC	CASRGSNEQFF
TRBD2	.	TRBV6-1	TRBJ2-3	TGTGCCAGCAGTGAACTAGCGGGAGACCCGGGAGCAGATACGCAGTATTTT	CASSELAGDPGADTQYF
.	.	TRBV29-1	TRBJ2-3	TGCAGCGCCATCGGCAGGGGGGTCACAGATACGCAGTATTTT	CSAIGRGVTDTQYF
TRBD1	.	TRBV11-1	TRBJ1-1	TGTGCCAGCAGCTTAACCCGGGACAGGGATATGAACACTGAAGCTTTCTTT	CASSLTRDRDMNTEAFF
TRBD1	.	TRBV4-1	TRBJ1-2	TGCGCCAGCAGCCAAGGTCCACAGGGGGCTTGGTATGGCTACACCTTC	CASSQGPQGAWYGYTF
TRBD2	.	TRBV9	TRBJ2-1	TGTGCCAGCAGCGTAGCGGCTAGCGGGAGGGCCTTGGATGAGCAGTTCTTC	CASSVAASGRALDEQFF
.	.	TRBV6-6	TRBJ1-2	TGTGCCAGCTCACGCGGGCCTGGCTACACCTTC	CASSRGPGYTF
TRBD2	.	TRBV29-1	TRBJ2-3	TGCAGCGTTCCAGCGGGAGCGGCGCAGTATTTT	CSVPAGAAQYF
TRBD1	.	TRBV28	TRBJ1-2	TGTGCCAGCAGTCCCGGGACAGGGGACTATGGCTACACCTTC	CASSPGTGDYGYTF
TRBD1	.	TRBV28	TRBJ1-2	TGTGCCAGCAGTTTAATGACAGGGGGCCTCGCTAACTATGGCTACACCTTC	CASSLMTGGLANYGYTF
TRBD1	.	TRBV9	TRBJ2-3	TGTGCCAGCAGGGAGGGGGACAGGGGGACAGATACGCAGTATTTT	CASREGDRGTDTQYF
TRBD1	few	TRBV27	TRBJ1-5	TGTGCCAGCAGACCGACAGGGGCCACGAATCAGCCCCAGCATTTT	CASRPTGATNQPQHF
.	.	TRBV5-1	TRBJ2-1	TGCGCCAGCAGCTTGCGGGTAGAACGGCGTGAGCAGTTCTTC	CASSLRVERREQFF
.	.	TRBV13	TRBJ2-7	TGTGCCAGCAGCCCCCGGGGACGAGTCGGCGAGCAGTACTTC	CASSPRGRVGEQYF
.	.	TRBV28	TRBJ2-2	TGTGCCAGCAGCCTTCGTGGTAGCGGGGAGCTGTTTTTT	CASSLRGSGELFF
.	.	TRBV5-1	TRBJ2-1	TGCGCCAGCAGCGTCCGGGACCGGGGCGCTTCCTACAATGAGCAGTTCTTC	CASSVRDRGASYNEQFF
.	.	TRBV11-2	TRBJ1-1	TGTGCCAGCAGCTTAAGTATCCGAATGAACACTGAAGCTTTCTTT	CASSLSIRMNTEAFF
TRBD1	.	TRBV14	TRBJ2-1	TGTGCCAGCAGCCAGGGACAGGAGCAGTTCTTC	CASSQGQEQFF
.	.	TRBV5-5	TRBJ2-7	TGTGCCAGCAGCTTGGCCAGCTCCTACGAGCAGTACTTC	CASSLASSYEQYF
.	.	TRBV27	TRBJ2-5	TGTGCCACCTCTCCCCCGACGGGACATTTGGAGACCCAGTACTTC	CATSPPTGHLETQYF
.	.	TRBV4-1	TRBJ2-1	TGCGCCAGCAGCCTAAGTCTACGGAATGAGCAGTTCTTC	CASSLSLRNEQFF
.	.	TRBV4-3	TRBJ1-1	TGCGCCAGCAGCCAAGGGGCGGGGGCAAGGAGTAATATGAACACTGAAGCTTTCTTT	CASSQGAGARSNMNTEAFF
.	.	TRBV9	TRBJ2-7	TGTGCCAGCAGCCCCGCCTACGAGCAGTACTTC	CASSPAYEQYF
.	.	TRBV27	TRBJ2-7	TGTGCCAGCAGTTACAGGGAAGGATCCTACGAGCAGTACTTC	CASSYREGSYEQYF
TRBD1	once	TRBV19	TRBJ1-1	TGTGCCAGTACTCGAACAGGGGGGGGATTGGACACTGAAGCTTTCTTT	CASTRTGGGLDTEAFF
TRBD1	.	TRBV7-9	TRBJ2-7	TGTGCCAGCTCGTCCGGGACAGAAGTTTTCTACGAGCAGTACTTC	CASSSGTEVFYEQYF
.	.	TRBV7-9	TRBJ2-7	TGTGCCAGCAGCCCCCCGAATTGGGGGGCAGGACAGTACTTC	CASSPPNWGAGQYF
.	.	TRBV4-2	TRBJ1-3	TGTGCCAGCAGCCCCGGGACCGCCAGTCCCATATATTTT	CASSPGTASPIYF
.	.	TRBV6-5	TRBJ2-2	TGTGCCAGCACCCCCTCCAGGTCGGTCGGGGAGCTGTTTTTT	CASTPSRSVGELFF
.	once	TRBV19	TRBJ2-1	TGTGCCAGTACCCCTGGACGGTTTAGGTACAATGAGCAGTTCTTC	CASTPGRFRYNEQFF
.	.	TRBV5-1	TRBJ2-5	TGCGCCAGCAGCTTGGCCATTAACAGACAAGAGACCCAGTACTTC	CASSLAINRQETQYF
TRBD2	.	TRBV9	TRBJ2-3	TGTGCCAGCAGCGCCGGGACTAGCGGGGGTAGCACAGATACGCAGTATTTT	CASSAGTSGGSTDTQYF
TRBD1	.	TRBV6-5	TRBJ1-5	TGTGCCAGCAGTCCAGCAGGGGGAATTCAGCCCCAGCATTTT	CASSPAGGIQPQHF
.	.	TRBV5-1	TRBJ2-7	TGCGCCAGCAGCCGTTCCCCCCTAGGGACATGGGAAGACTACGAGCAGTACTTC	CASSRSPLGTWEDYEQYF
.	.	TRBV7-2	TRBJ2-5	TGTGCCAGCAGTTCACACGTCCGGGACGCCACCCGTGGGCAGTACTTC	CASSSHVRDATRGQYF
.	.	TRBV27	TRBJ2-2	TGTGCCAGCGGGAGGTTAGGGGCTACGGGCACCGGGGAGCTGTTTTTT	CASGRLGATGTGELFF
TRBD2	.	TRBV6-5	TRBJ2-7	TGTGCCAGCACCGGGGGGACTAGCGTCTCCTACGAGCAGTACTTC	CASTGGTSVSYEQYF
.	.	TRBV7-9	TRBJ1-4	TGTGCCAGCAGCTACCAATCAGGGGATGTTAATGAAAAACTGTTTTTT	CASSYQSGDVNEKLFF
.	.	TRBV28	TRBJ2-5	TGTGCCAGCAGCTCAGGGATGAAGACCCAGTACTTC	CASSSGMKTQYF
TRBD2	.	TRBV14	TRBJ2-1	TGTGCCAGCAGCCAAACGGGGGGGAGTACCGAGTTCTTC	CASSQTGGSTEFF
TRBD1	.	TRBV9	TRBJ1-1	TGTGCCAGCAGCGTAGCAGGGGGCGCCGGCACTGAAGCTTTCTTT	CASSVAGGAGTEAFF
.	.	TRBV6-5	TRBJ1-5	TGTGCCAGCAGTTACTCGAACAGCAATCAGCCCCAGCATTTT	CASSYSNSNQPQHF
TRBD2	.	TRBV5-1	TRBJ2-1	TGCGCCAGCAGCCCTGGACTAGCGGGAGGCAATGAGCAGTTCTTC	CASSPGLAGGNEQFF
.	.	TRBV9	TRBJ2-1	TGTGCCAGCAGCGGGGCGAATGAGCAGTTCTTC	CASSGANEQFF
.	.	TRBV27	TRBJ1-3	TGTGCCAGCCGAACGATAGGGGGAAACACCATATATTTT	CASRTIGGNTIYF
TRBD2	.	TRBV28	TRBJ2-5	TGTGCCAGCAGTTTTCCCTTGAAGCGGGAGAGGAGGGAGACCCAGTACTTC	CASSFPLKRERRETQYF